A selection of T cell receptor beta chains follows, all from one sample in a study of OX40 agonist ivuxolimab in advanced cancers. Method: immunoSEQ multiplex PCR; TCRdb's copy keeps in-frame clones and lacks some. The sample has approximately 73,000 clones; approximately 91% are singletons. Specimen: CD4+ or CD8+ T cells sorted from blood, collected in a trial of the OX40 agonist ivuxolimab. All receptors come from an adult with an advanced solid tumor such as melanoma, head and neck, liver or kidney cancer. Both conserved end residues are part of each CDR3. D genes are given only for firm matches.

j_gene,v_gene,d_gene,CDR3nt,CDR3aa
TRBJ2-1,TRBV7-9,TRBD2,TGTGCCAGCAGCCGGGAGGGCCTCAATGAGCAGTTCTTC,CASSREGLNEQFF
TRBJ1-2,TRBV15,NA,TGTGCCACCAGCAGAGACGGGTCCTATGGCTACACCTTC,CATSRDGSYGYTF
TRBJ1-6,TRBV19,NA,TGTGCCAGTAGTATAGTTTACAGCTCCTATAATTCACCCCTCCACTTT,CASSIVYSSYNSPLHF
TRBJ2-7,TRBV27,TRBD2,TGTGCCAGCAGTGGGCGGACTAGCCCCGAGCAGTACTTC,CASSGRTSPEQYF
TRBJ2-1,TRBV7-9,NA,TGTGCCAGCAGCTTATCCACCTACAATGAGCAGTTCTTC,CASSLSTYNEQFF
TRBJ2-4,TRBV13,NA,TGTGCCAGCAGCAGGACCGTCGGAAACATTCAGTACTTC,CASSRTVGNIQYF
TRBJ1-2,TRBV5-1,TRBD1,TGCGCCAGCAGCTTGGTCGGGACAGGGGGCACCGGCTACACCTTC,CASSLVGTGGTGYTF
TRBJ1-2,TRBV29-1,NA,TGCAGCGTTGACAGGGCTAACTATGGCTACACCTTC,CSVDRANYGYTF
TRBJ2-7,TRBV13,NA,TGTGCCAGCAGCTCCAGGGTTCGTGCGGAGCAGTACTTC,CASSSRVRAEQYF
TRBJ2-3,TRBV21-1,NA,TGTGCCAGCAGCGGAAGGGACAGGTCCTATACAGATACGCAGTATTTT,CASSGRDRSYTDTQYF
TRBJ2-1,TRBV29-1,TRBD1,TGCAGCGTGGAGCTCCGGGACAGGGAGTTGGATGAGCAGTTCTTC,CSVELRDRELDEQFF